Listed below are T cell receptor beta chains from one sample, sequenced in a study of blood T cell repertoires in COVID-19. Sequencing used immunoSEQ multiplex PCR; TCRdb keeps in-frame clones, though not all of them. The table has about 88,000 clones, roughly nine tenths seen once. Sequencing used peripheral blood. Source of these receptors: a man aged 55 to 70 with acute or convalescent COVID-19. CDR3s include the opening cysteine and the closing phenylalanine or tryptophan. A D gene is named only where the DNA matches it firmly. Some rows mark clone size as missing; the rest say once, few, many or name a class of expanded clone.

>TRBJ1-1|NA|17|TRBV10-3|TRBD1
CAISELGTGKGNTEAFF
TGTGCCATCAGTGAGTTAGGGACAGGGAAAGGGAACACTGAAGCTTTCTTT
>TRBJ2-7|NA|16|TRBV5-4|TRBD2
CASSRDPGLVSLEQYF
TGTGCCAGCAGCCGCGACCCGGGACTAGTCTCTCTCGAGCAGTACTTC
>TRBJ1-1|NA|13|TRBV28|NA
CASSPGQYTEAFF
TGTGCCAGCAGTCCCGGACAGTACACTGAAGCTTTCTTT
>TRBJ2-3|NA|15|TRBV4-2|TRBD2
CASSLGLAETDTQYF
TGTGCCAGCAGCCTGGGACTAGCCGAAACAGATACGCAGTATTTT
>TRBJ2-7|NA|15|TRBV7-8|TRBD1
CASSFRDRAIYEQYF
TGTGCCAGCAGCTTCCGGGACAGGGCCATCTACGAGCAGTACTTC
>TRBJ2-3|NA|12|TRBV5-6|NA
CASSSVLDTQYF
TGTGCCAGCAGTTCGGTCCTGGATACGCAGTATTTT
>TRBJ1-4|once|14|TRBV5-1|NA
CASSLGAEAEKLFF
TGCGCCAGCAGCTTGGGTGCGGAAGCGGAAAAACTGTTTTTT
>TRBJ1-1|NA|15|TRBV27|TRBD1
CASSTDRGPGTEAFF
TGTGCCAGCAGCACAGACAGGGGGCCGGGCACTGAAGCTTTCTTT
>TRBJ2-2|NA|13|TRBV27|TRBD1
CASSRGYTGELFF
TGTGCCAGCAGCAGGGGGTACACCGGGGAGCTGTTTTTT
>TRBJ2-7|NA|12|TRBV28|NA
CASQRDTYEQYF
TGTGCCAGTCAACGGGACACCTACGAGCAGTACTTC
>TRBJ1-1|NA|14|TRBV6-5|NA
CASSPDRLNTEAFF
TGTGCCAGCAGTCCCGACAGACTGAACACTGAAGCTTTCTTT
>TRBJ2-1|NA|17|TRBV11-2|TRBD2
CASRLEGGERGNNEQFF
TGTGCCAGCAGATTAGAGGGAGGCGAGCGGGGTAACAATGAGCAGTTCTTC
>TRBJ2-2|once|15|TRBV9|NA
CASSAHSTGDGELFF
TGTGCCAGCAGCGCGCACTCCACAGGCGATGGTGAGCTGTTTTTT
>TRBJ2-7|NA|14|TRBV7-9|TRBD2
CASSSGGLAYEQYF
TGTGCCAGCAGCTCCGGGGGACTAGCGTACGAGCAGTACTTC
>TRBJ2-3|NA|16|TRBV7-9|NA
CASSLQFVSGTDTQYF
TGTGCCAGCAGCTTGCAGTTTGTTAGCGGCACAGATACGCAGTATTTT
>TRBJ1-5|NA|16|TRBV3-1/TRBV3-2|TRBD1
CASSQGWAGGQQPQHF
TGTGCCAGCAGCCAAGGGTGGGCAGGGGGACAACAGCCCCAGCATTTT
>TRBJ1-2|NA|14|TRBV6-5|TRBD1
CASRGTALNYGYTF
TGTGCCAGCAGGGGGACAGCTTTAAACTATGGCTACACCTTC
>TRBJ2-3|NA|14|TRBV7-9|NA
CASSLATLTDTQYF
TGTGCCAGCAGCTTAGCGACTCTCACAGATACGCAGTATTTT
>TRBJ1-4|NA|12|TRBV28|NA
CASSSPNEKLFF
TGTGCCAGCAGTTCTCCTAATGAAAAACTGTTTTTT
>TRBJ1-5|NA|15|TRBV4-1|TRBD1
CASSRQGKENQPQHF
TGCGCCAGCAGCCGACAGGGGAAGGAAAATCAGCCCCAGCATTTT
>TRBJ2-3|NA|14|TRBV7-2|TRBD1
CASSLARQGDLEYF
TGTGCCAGCAGCTTAGCCAGACAGGGGGATCTGGAGTATTTT
>TRBJ1-4|NA|13|TRBV9|NA
CASSGGEREKLFF
TGTGCCAGCAGCGGGGGGGAGCGGGAAAAACTGTTTTTT
>TRBJ2-7|NA|15|TRBV7-2|TRBD2
CASSLGGGTGYEQYF
TGTGCCAGCAGCTTAGGGGGAGGGACGGGATACGAGCAGTACTTC
>TRBJ1-2|NA|14|TRBV4-3|TRBD1
CASSHPGQGNGYTF
TGCGCCAGCAGCCATCCGGGACAGGGAAATGGCTACACCTTC
>TRBJ2-3|NA|14|TRBV3-1/TRBV3-2|NA
CASSRPPNTDTQYF
TGTGCCAGCAGCCGGCCCCCGAACACAGATACGCAGTATTTT
>TRBJ1-5|NA|15|TRBV4-3|NA
CASSQERRGNQPQHF
TGCGCCAGCAGCCAAGAACGGAGGGGCAATCAGCCCCAGCATTTT
>TRBJ2-2|NA|14|TRBV16|TRBD1
CASSPQGRAGELFF
TGTGCCAGCAGCCCACAGGGGCGGGCCGGGGAGCTGTTTTTT
>TRBJ2-1|few|15|TRBV9|TRBD2
CASEGGGSSYNEQFF
TGTGCCAGCGAAGGTGGCGGGAGCTCCTACAATGAGCAGTTCTTC
>TRBJ2-7|NA|14|TRBV28|TRBD1
CASRETGGSYEQYF
TGTGCCAGCAGGGAGACAGGGGGATCCTACGAGCAGTACTTC
>TRBJ2-7|NA|15|TRBV18|NA
CASSPRDKGFHEQYF
TGTGCCAGCTCACCACGGGATAAGGGGTTCCACGAGCAGTACTTC
>TRBJ2-2|few|16|TRBV4-3|NA
CASSQDFIVGTGELFF
TGCGCCAGCAGCCAAGACTTCATAGTTGGCACCGGGGAGCTGTTTTTT
>TRBJ2-2|once|18|TRBV5-4|TRBD2
CASSLGLAGGDNTGELFF
TGTGCCAGCAGCCTGGGACTAGCGGGGGGGGATAACACCGGGGAGCTGTTTTTT
>TRBJ2-3|NA|15|TRBV5-6|TRBD1
CASSGGQEPTDTQYF
TGTGCCAGCAGCGGCGGACAGGAACCCACAGATACGCAGTATTTT
>TRBJ1-5|NA|14|TRBV6-5|NA
CASSAGLGNQPQHF
TGTGCCAGCAGCGCAGGGTTGGGGAATCAGCCCCAGCATTTT
>TRBJ2-7|NA|15|TRBV27|TRBD1
CASSLFGQVSYEQYF
TGTGCCAGCAGTTTATTCGGACAGGTCTCCTACGAGCAGTACTTC
>TRBJ2-7|few|15|TRBV4-3|TRBD1
CASSRATGEPYEQYF
TGCGCCAGCAGCCGAGCAACAGGGGAACCCTACGAGCAGTACTTC
>TRBJ2-5|NA|16|TRBV5-1|TRBD2
CASSPLIAGGQETQYF
TGCGCCAGCAGCCCGTTAATAGCGGGAGGCCAAGAGACCCAGTACTTC
>TRBJ1-1|NA|13|TRBV24-1|NA
CATSGPRGTEAFF
TGTGCCACCAGTGGCCCCAGGGGAACTGAAGCTTTCTTT